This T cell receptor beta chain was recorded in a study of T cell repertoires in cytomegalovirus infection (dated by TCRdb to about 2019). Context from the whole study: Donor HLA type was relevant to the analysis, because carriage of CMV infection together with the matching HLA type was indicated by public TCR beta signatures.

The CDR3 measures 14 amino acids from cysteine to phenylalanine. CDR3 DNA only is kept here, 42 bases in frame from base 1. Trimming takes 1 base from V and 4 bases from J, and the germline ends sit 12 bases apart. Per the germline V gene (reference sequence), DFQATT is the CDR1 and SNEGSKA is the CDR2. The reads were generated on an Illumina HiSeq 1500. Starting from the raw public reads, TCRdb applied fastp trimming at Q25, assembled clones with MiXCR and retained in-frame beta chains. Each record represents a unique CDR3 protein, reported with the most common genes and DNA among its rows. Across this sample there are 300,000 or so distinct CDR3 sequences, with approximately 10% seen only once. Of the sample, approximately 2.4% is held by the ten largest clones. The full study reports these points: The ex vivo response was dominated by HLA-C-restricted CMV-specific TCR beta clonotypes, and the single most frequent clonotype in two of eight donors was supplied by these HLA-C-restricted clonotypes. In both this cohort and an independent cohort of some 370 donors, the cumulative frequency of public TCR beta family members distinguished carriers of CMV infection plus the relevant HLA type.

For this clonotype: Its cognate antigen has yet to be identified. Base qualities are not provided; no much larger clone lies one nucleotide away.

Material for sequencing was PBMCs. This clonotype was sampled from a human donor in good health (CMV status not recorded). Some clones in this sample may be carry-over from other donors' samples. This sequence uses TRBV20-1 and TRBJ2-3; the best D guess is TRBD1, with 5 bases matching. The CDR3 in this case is CSARGTPPADTQYF. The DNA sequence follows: TGCAGTGCTAGAGGGACACCTCCCGCAGATACGCAGTATTTT.